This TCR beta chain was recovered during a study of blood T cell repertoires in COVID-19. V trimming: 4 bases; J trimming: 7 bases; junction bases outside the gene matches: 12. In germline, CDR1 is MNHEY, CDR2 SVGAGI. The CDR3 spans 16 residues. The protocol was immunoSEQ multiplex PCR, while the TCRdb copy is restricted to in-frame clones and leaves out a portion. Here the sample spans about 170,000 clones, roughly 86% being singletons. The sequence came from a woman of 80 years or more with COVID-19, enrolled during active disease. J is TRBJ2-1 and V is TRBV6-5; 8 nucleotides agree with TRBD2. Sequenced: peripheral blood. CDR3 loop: CASSWLAGGGGNEQFF. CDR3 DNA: TGTGCCAGCAGTTGGCTAGCGGGCGGCGGCGGGAATGAGCAGTTCTTC.